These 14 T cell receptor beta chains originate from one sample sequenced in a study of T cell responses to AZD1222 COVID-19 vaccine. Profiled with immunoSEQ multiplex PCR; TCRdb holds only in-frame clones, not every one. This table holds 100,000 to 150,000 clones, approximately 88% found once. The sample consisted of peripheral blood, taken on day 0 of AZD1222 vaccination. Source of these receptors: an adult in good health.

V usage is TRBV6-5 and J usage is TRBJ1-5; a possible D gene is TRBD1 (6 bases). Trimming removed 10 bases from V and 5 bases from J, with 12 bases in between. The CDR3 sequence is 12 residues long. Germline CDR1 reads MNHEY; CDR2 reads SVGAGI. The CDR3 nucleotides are TGTGCCACTCAGGGGCGGGATCAGCCCCAGCATTTT. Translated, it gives CATQGRDQPQHF.

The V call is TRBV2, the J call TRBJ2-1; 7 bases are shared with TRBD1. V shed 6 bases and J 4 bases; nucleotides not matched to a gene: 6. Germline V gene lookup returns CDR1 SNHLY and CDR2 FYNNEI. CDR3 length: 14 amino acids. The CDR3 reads CASSKDRQYNEQFF. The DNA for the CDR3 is TGTGCCAGCAGCAAGGACAGGCAATACAATGAGCAGTTCTTC.

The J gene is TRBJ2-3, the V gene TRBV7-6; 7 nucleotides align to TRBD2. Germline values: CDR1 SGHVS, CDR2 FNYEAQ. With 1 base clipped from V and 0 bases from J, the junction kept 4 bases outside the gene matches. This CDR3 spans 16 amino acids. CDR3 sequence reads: CASSLGTSSSTDTQYF. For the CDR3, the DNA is TGTGCCAGCAGCTTAGGGACTAGTAGTAGCACAGATACGCAGTATTTT.

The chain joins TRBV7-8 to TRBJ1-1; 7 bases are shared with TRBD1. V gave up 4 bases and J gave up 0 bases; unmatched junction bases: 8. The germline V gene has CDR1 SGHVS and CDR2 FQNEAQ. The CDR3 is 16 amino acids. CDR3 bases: TGTGCCAGCAGCTACGACAGGGACGGGATGAACACTGAAGCTTTCTTT. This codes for CASSYDRDGMNTEAFF. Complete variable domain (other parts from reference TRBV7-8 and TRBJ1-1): GAGVSQSPRYKVAKRGQDVALRCDPISGHVSLFWYQQALGQGPEFLTYFQNEAQLDKSGLPSDRFFAERPEGSVSTLKIQRTQQEDSAVYLCASSYDRDGMNTEAFFGQGTRLTVV.

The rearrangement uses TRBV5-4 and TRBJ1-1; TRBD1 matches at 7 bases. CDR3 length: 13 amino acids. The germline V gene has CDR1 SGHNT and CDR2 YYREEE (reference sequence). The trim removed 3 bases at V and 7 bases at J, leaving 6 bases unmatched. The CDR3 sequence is CASSSSTGREAFF. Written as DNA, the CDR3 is TGTGCCAGCAGCTCCTCGACAGGGCGTGAAGCTTTCTTT.

Here the CDR3 DNA reads TGCAGCGTTGACAGGGATATACAAATGGCCCAGTACTTC. Its protein is CSVDRDIQMAQYF. This chain links TRBV29-1 with TRBJ2-5, with D tentatively TRBD1 (5 bases). The CDR3 spans 13 residues. The V end lost 3 bases, the J end lost 9 bases, and 17 bases lay between the germline ends. The germline gives CDR1 SQVTM, CDR2 ANQGSEA.

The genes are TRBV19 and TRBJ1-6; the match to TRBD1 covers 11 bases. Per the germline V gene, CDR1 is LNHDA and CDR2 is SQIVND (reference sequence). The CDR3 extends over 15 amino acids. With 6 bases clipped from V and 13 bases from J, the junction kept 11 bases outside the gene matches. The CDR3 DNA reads TGTGCCAGTAGCCCGGACAGGGGGCTTTGGTCGCCCCTCCACTTT. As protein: CASSPDRGLWSPLHF. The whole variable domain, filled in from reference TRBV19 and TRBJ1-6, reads DGGITQSPKYLFRKEGQNVTLSCEQNLNHDAMYWYRQDPGQGLRLIYYSQIVNDFQKGDIAEGYSVSREKKESFPLTVTSAQKNPTAFYLCASSPDRGLWSPLHFGNGTRLTVT.

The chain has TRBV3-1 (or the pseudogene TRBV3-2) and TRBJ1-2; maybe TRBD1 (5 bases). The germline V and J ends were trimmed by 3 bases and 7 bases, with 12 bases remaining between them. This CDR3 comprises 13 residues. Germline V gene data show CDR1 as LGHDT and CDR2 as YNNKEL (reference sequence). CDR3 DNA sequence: TGTGCCAGCAGCCAGGGGACCAGTAGTGGCTACACCTTC. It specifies CASSQGTSSGYTF.

The CDR3 region is CASSQSTGTVSYEQYF. The CDR3, as DNA: TGCGCCAGCAGCCAATCTACCGGGACGGTGTCCTACGAGCAGTACTTC. The chain carries TRBV4-1 and TRBJ2-7; D possibly uses TRBD1 or TRBD2 (5 bases each). CDR1 MGHRA and CDR2 YSYEKL come from the germline V gene. The CDR3 consists of 16 residues. Trimming removed 2 bases at V and 1 base at J, with 15 bases between.

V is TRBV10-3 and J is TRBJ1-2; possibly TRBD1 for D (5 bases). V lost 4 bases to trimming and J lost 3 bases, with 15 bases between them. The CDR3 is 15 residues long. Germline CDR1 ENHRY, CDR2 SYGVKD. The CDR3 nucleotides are TGTGCCATCAGTGTTCAGGGATCAGACGACTATGGCTACACCTTC. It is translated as CAISVQGSDDYGYTF.

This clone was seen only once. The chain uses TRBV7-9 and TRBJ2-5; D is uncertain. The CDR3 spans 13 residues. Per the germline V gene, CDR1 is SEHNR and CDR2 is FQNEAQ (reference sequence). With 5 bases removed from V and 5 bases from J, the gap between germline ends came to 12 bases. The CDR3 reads CASSNGLSETQYF. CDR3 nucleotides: TGTGCCAGCAGCAATGGGCTCTCGGAGACCCAGTACTTC.

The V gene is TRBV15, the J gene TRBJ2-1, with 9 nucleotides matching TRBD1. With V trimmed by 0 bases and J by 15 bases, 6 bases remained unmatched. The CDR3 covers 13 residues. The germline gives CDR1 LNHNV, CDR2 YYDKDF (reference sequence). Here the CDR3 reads CATSREGDRDRFF. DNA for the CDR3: TGTGCCACCAGCAGAGAGGGGGACAGGGATAGGTTCTTC.

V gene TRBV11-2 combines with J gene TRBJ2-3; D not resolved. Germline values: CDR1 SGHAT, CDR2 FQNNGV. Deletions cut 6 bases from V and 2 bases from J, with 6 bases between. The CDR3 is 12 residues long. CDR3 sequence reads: CASRTLTDTQYF. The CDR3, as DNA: TGTGCCAGCAGGACCCTCACAGATACGCAGTATTTT.

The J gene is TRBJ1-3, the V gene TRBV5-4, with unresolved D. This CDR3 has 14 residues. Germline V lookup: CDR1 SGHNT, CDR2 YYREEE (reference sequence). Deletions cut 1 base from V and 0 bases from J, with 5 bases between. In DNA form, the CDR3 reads TGTGCCAGCAGCTTGTCAGGCTCTGGAAACACCATATATTTT. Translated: CASSLSGSGNTIYF.